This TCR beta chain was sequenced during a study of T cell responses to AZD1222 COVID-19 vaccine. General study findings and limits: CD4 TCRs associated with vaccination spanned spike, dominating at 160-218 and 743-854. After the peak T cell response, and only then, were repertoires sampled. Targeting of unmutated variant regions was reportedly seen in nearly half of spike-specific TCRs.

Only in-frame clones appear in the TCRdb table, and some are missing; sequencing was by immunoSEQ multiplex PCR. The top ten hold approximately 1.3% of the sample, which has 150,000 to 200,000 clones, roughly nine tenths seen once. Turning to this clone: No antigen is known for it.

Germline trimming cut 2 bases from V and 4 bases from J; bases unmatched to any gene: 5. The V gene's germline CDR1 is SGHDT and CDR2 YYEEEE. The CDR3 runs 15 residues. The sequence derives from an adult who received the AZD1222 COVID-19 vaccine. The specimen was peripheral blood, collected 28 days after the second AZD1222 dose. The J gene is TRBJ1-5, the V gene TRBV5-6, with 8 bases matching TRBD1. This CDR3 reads CASSFGTGLNQPQHF. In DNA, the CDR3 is TGTGCCAGCAGCTTTGGGACAGGACTAAATCAGCCCCAGCATTTT.